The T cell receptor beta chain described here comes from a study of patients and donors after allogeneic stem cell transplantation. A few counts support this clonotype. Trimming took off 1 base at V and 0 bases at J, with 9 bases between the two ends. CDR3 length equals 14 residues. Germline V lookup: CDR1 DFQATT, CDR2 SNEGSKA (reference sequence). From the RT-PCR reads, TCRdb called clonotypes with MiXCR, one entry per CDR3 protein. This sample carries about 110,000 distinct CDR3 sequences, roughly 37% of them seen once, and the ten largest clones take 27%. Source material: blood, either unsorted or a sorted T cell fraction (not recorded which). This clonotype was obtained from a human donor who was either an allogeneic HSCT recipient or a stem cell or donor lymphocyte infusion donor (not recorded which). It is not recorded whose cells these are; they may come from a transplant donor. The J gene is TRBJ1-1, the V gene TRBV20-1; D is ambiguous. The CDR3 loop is CSARAGKMNTEAFF. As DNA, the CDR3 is TGCAGTGCTAGAGCGGGGAAAATGAACACTGAAGCTTTCTTT.